Given below is one TCR beta chain in context. This record belongs to a study of blood T cell repertoires in COVID-19. Turning to the study itself: Acute-phase and convalescent COVID-19 samples originated in the United States, Italy and Spain. T cells, B-cell-depleted T cells, or PBMCs provided the cDNA or gDNA that served as material.

Per the original data handling: Counts of nucleated cells, estimated from reference gene primer amplification, were obtained. Here immunoSEQ multiplex PCR was the method, and the copy in TCRdb shows in-frame clones only, minus some. Clone size and V and J calls were adopted from that table, with D and trimming inferred from the DNA. Here the sample spans roughly 75,000 clones, about 90% being singletons. Germline V lookup: CDR1 SGHVS, CDR2 FQNEAQ. The length of the CDR3 is 16 residues. The V and J ends lost 2 bases and 0 bases respectively, with 14 bases between them. The specimen was peripheral blood. This TCR was sampled from an older man in a cohort sampled during active COVID-19. V and J are TRBV7-8 and TRBJ2-7, with D unresolved. The CDR3 region has the DNA TGTGCCAGCAGCTTACGTGGCAGGCCGACCTCCTACGAGCAGTACTTC. Protein: CASSLRGRPTSYEQYF.